Sequencing of this T cell receptor beta chain was carried out in a study of T cells in Graves' hyperthyroidism and ophthalmopathy. This clonotype was picked up many times. Its target is not known. The germline gives CDR1 SNHLY, CDR2 FYNNEI. V lost 7 bases to trimming and J lost 1 base, with 7 bases between them. The CDR3 sequence is 12 residues long. Amplification yielded TCR beta CDR3 regions, with RNA transcripts as the source. The study used the HTBI primer set for a first-round RT-PCR of the TCR CDR3. TCRdb recomputed calls from the multiplex PCR reads with MiXCR, one row per CDR3 protein. The data hold some 720,000 distinct CDR3 sequences, with roughly 17% observed a single time. General study results and limits: Ophthalmopathy onset followed model prediction by a median approximately 7 months.

This TCR was sampled from a man aged 18 to 30 with Graves' hyperthyroidism. The V and J genes are TRBV2 and TRBJ1-1; D gene ambiguous. Sequenced sample: blood. The CDR3 nucleotides read TGTGCCAGCAAGGCGGGGAACACTGAAGCTTTCTTT. Its translation: CASKAGNTEAFF.